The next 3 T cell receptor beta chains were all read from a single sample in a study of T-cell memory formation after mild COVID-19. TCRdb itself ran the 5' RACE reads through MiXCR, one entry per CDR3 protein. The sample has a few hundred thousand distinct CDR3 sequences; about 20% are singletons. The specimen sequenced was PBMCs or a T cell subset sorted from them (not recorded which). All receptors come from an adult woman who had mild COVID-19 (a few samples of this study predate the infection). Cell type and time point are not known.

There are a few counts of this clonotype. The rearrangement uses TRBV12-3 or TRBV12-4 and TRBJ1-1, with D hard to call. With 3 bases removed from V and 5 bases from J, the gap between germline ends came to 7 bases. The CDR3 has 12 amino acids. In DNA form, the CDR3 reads TGTGCCAGCAGTTTTATTGGGACTGAAGCTTTCTTT. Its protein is CASSFIGTEAFF.

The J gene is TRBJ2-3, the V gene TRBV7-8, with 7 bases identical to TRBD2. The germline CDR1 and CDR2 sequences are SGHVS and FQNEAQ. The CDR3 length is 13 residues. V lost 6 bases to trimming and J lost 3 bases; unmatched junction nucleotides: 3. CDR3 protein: CASRDGRTDTQYF. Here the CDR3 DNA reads TGTGCCAGCAGGGACGGGAGGACAGATACGCAGTATTTT. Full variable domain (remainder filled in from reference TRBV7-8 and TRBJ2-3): GAGVSQSPRYKVAKRGQDVALRCDPISGHVSLFWYQQALGQGPEFLTYFQNEAQLDKSGLPSDRFFAERPEGSVSTLKIQRTQQEDSAVYLCASRDGRTDTQYFGPGTRLTVL.

The CDR3 DNA is TGTGCCAGCCTATTTGGGACAGCGGACTATGGCTACACCTTC. Its translation: CASLFGTADYGYTF. The chain recombines TRBV2 with TRBJ1-2, with TRBD1 identical over 7 bases. The CDR3 is made up of 14 amino acids. In germline, CDR1 is SNHLY, CDR2 FYNNEI. V lost 8 bases to trimming and J lost 3 bases; unmatched junction nucleotides: 9.